The sequence of this T cell receptor (beta chain) was determined in a study of regulatory dendritic cells for organ transplantation. Comments on this clone: Its antigen is still unknown.

Memory T cells were CD45RO+, naive were CD45RA+, sorted by FACS. Produced via immunoSEQ multiplex PCR; TCRdb's table is partial and in-frame only. The sample holds 25,000 to 30,000 clones, around 82% seen once. Germline-derived CDR1 and CDR2 are SGHAT and FQNNGV. The length of the CDR3 is 14 residues. Trimming cost V 5 bases and J 7 bases; bases outside gene matches: 8. Study-wide results and caveats: Naive CD4+ and CD8+ repertoires were highly diverse; memory CD8+ was most oligoclonal. Regulatory dendritic cells appeared to expand memory CD8+ clones less than mature ones. Considerable individual heterogeneity was seen in alloreactive memory CD8+ T cells.

V gene TRBV11-2 combines with J gene TRBJ1-2; 9 bases match TRBD1. Sequenced input: naive CD8+ T cells from blood. Subset defined: CD45RA+ naive T cells. The clonotype comes from a human donor in good health. This chain's CDR3 is CASSGGDRESGYTF. The CDR3 DNA sequence: TGTGCCAGCAGCGGGGGGGACAGGGAGAGTGGCTACACCTTC. Based on the CDR3 plus reference TRBV11-2 and TRBJ1-2, the full variable domain is EAGVAQSPRYKIIEKRQSVAFWCNPISGHATLYWYQQILGQGPKLLIQFQNNGVVDDSQLPKDRFSAERLKGVDSTLKIQPAKLEDSAVYLCASSGGDRESGYTFGSGTRLTVV.